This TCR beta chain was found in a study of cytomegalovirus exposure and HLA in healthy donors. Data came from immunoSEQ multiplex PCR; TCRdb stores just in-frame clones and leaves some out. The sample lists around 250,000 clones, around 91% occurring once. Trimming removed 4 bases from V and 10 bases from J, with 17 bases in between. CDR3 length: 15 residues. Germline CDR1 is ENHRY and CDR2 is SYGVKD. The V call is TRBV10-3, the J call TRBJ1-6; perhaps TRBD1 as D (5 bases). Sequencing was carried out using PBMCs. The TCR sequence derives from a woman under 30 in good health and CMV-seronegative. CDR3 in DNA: TGTGCCATCAGTGCTCGGCAGGGAAGCGAATCACCCCTCCACTTT. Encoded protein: CAISARQGSESPLHF.